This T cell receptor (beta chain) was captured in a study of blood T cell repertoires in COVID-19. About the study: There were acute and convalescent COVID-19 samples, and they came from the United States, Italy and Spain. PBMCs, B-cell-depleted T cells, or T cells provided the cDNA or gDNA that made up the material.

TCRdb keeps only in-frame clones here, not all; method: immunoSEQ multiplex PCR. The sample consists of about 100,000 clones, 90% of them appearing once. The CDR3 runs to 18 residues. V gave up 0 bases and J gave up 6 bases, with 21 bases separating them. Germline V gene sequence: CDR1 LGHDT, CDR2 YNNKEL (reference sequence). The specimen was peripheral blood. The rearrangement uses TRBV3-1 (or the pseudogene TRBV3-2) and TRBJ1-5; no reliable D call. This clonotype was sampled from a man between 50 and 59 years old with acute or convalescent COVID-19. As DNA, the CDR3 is TGTGCCAGCAGCCAAGATCCTGAACAACTCCGGGGTGGTCAGCCCCAGCATTTT. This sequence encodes CASSQDPEQLRGGQPQHF.